This T cell receptor beta chain stems from a study of blood T cell repertoires in COVID-19. As handled by the study authors: Quantification of nucleated cells was approximated via reference gene primer amplification. Some clones are missing from TCRdb's copy, which holds only in-frame ones; the method was immunoSEQ multiplex PCR. From that table come the V and J calls and clone size; the DNA was used to work out D and trimming. The repertoire has 650,000 to 800,000 clones, around 90% of them found once; the top ten carry more than 0.25%. CDR3 length equals 16 residues. V was cut by 6 bases and J by 9 bases, with 21 bases left in between. From germline, CDR1 is WNHNN and CDR2 SYGVQD (reference sequence).

V is TRBV10-1 and J is TRBJ1-6, with D unresolved. The sequenced sample was peripheral blood. The TCR was taken from a woman aged 18 to 35 with acute or convalescent COVID-19. CDR3 protein: CASSPGNPNSVSPLHF. The CDR3 DNA is TGCGCCAGCAGCCCCGGGAATCCAAATAGTGTTTCACCCCTCCACTTT.